The sequence of this TCR beta chain was determined in a study of blood T cells in healthy people across ages. Overall study context: Template switching recovered approximately one barcoded beta molecule for every two T cells.

Germline V gene data show CDR1 as SGDLS and CDR2 as YYNGEE. Trimming removed 0 bases at V and 7 bases at J, with 9 bases between. This CDR3 spans 13 amino acids. The authors ran a second PCR of about 6 to 11 cycles using a sample-barcoded 5' primer and a J-beta primer mix. TCRdb analysed the 5' RACE reads with MiXCR anew, one entry per CDR3 protein. The data hold about 1.5 million distinct CDR3 sequences, with roughly 43% observed a single time. Study findings and constraints: Unsorted PBMCs prevented conclusive naive versus antigen-experienced comparison. Roughly linear declines in TCR beta diversity per million T cells occurred with age. Researchers judged that diversity estimates from one million T cells fell short of true values.

This clonotype came up a few times. Its target is not known. This clonotype originated in a woman aged 18 to 35 in good health. This chain joins TRBV9 and TRBJ2-3; D is unresolved. The sample was blood. The CDR3 nucleotides are TGTGCCAGCAGCGTAGGGGCCGTGAATACGCAGTATTTT. This gives the protein CASSVGAVNTQYF.